The 13 T cell receptor beta chains presented below share a single source sample, sequenced in a study of blood T cell repertoires in COVID-19. Sequencing was performed with immunoSEQ multiplex PCR; in TCRdb, only in-frame clones are kept and a portion is missing. This table holds approximately 240,000 clones, roughly 83% found once. Sequenced: PBMCs or T cells enriched from blood (not recorded which). The origin of the receptors is a woman aged 40 to 49 with acute COVID-19.

The V call is TRBV5-8, the J call TRBJ2-5; 9 nucleotides agree with TRBD2. The CDR3 sequence is 15 residues long. V shed 0 bases and J 2 bases; nucleotides not matched to a gene: 2. Germline assignment: CDR1 SGHTS and CDR2 YDEGEE. As DNA, the CDR3 is TGTGCCAGCAGCTTGGGACTAGCGGAACAAGAGACCCAGTACTTC. Amino acid sequence: CASSLGLAEQETQYF.

The chain carries TRBV6-1 and TRBJ2-3; the match to TRBD2 covers 9 bases. From germline, CDR1 is MNHNS and CDR2 SASEGT. The CDR3 contains 16 residues. The V segment lost 4 bases and the J segment 4 bases; nucleotides outside the gene matches: 9. CDR3 DNA: TGTGCCAGCAGTGTCTCGAGCGGGGGGACCTCAGATACGCAGTATTTT. It yields the protein CASSVSSGGTSDTQYF.

This chain uses TRBV15 with TRBJ2-7, with TRBD1 matching over 8 bases. Looked up from germline, CDR1 is LNHNV and CDR2 is YYDKDF (reference sequence). The CDR3 spans 14 residues. V lost 5 bases and J lost 3; bases outside the gene matches: 6. CDR3 sequence (DNA): TGTGCCACCAGCTCAGCAGGGGGCATCTACGAGCAGTACTTC. As protein: CATSSAGGIYEQYF. Variable domain in full (rest from reference TRBV15 and TRBJ2-7): DAMVIQNPRYQVTQFGKPVTLSCSQTLNHNVMYWYQQKSSQAPKLLFHYYDKDFNNEADTPDNFQSRRPNTSFCFLDIRSPGLGDTAMYLCATSSAGGIYEQYFGPGTRLTVT.

V and J are TRBV7-6 and TRBJ1-6, with D perhaps TRBD1 (6 bases). The CDR3 loop spans 16 amino acids. V was cut by 1 base and J by 7 bases, with 14 bases left in between. CDR1 is SGHVS and CDR2 is FNYEAQ in the germline V gene. The CDR3 protein is CASSLVGGRGNSPLHF. DNA for the CDR3: TGTGCCAGCAGCTTAGTCGGGGGGCGAGGGAATTCACCCCTCCACTTT.

The chain joins TRBV12-3 or TRBV12-4 to TRBJ1-5, with D uncertain. This CDR3 is 12 amino acids long. Trimming took 3 bases from V and 8 from J, leaving 8 bases between them. This CDR3 is CASSFPGEPQHF. The DNA for the CDR3 is TGTGCCAGCAGTTTCCCCGGTGAGCCCCAGCATTTT.

This CDR3 reads CASSPSPGTSGRQFF. In DNA form, the CDR3 reads TGCGCCAGCAGTCCCAGTCCCGGGACTAGCGGACGTCAGTTCTTC. The rearrangement joins TRBV5-1 to TRBJ2-1, with TRBD2 matching 11 bases. The CDR3 is 15 amino acids. The germline gives CDR1 SGHRS, CDR2 YFSETQ. V was pared by 5 bases and J by 13 bases, with 14 bases of the junction left unmatched. The complete variable domain, with remaining parts taken from reference TRBV5-1 and TRBJ2-1, reads KAGVTQTPRYLIKTRGQQVTLSCSPISGHRSVSWYQQTPGQGLQFLFEYFSETQRNKGNFPGRFSGRQFSNSRSEMNVSTLELGDSALYLCASSPSPGTSGRQFFGPGTRLTVL.

V and J are TRBV7-6 and TRBJ1-1; no clear D. Per the germline V gene, CDR1 is SGHVS and CDR2 is FNYEAQ. V shed 1 base and J shed 3 bases, with 15 bases lying between them. This CDR3 contains 16 residues. This chain's CDR3 is CASSLVCPGWDTEAFF. Here the CDR3 DNA reads TGTGCCAGCAGCTTAGTTTGTCCGGGTTGGGACACTGAAGCTTTCTTT. The full variable domain, with the rest looked up from reference TRBV7-6 and TRBJ1-1, is GAGVSQSPRYKVTKRGQDVALRCDPISGHVSLYWYRQALGQGPEFLTYFNYEAQQDKSGLPNDRFSAERPEGSISTLTIQRTEQRDSAMYRCASSLVCPGWDTEAFFGQGTRLTVV.

The chain couples TRBV7-9 to TRBJ2-2; tentatively, D is TRBD1 (5 bases). The CDR3 covers 17 residues. The germline V gene has CDR1 SEHNR and CDR2 FQNEAQ (reference sequence). The ends were cut back, 5 bases at V and 4 bases at J, with 20 bases in the middle. CDR3 sequence reads: CASSPVGQGTRTGELFF. The CDR3 nucleotides read TGTGCCAGCAGCCCTGTCGGGCAGGGCACCCGCACCGGGGAGCTGTTTTTT.

The chain combines TRBV27 with TRBJ1-2; D is unclear. With 0 bases removed from V and 4 bases from J, the gap between germline ends came to 15 bases. CDR1 is MNHEY, CDR2 SMNVEV, per germline (reference sequence). The CDR3 length is 16 residues. The CDR3 bases are TGTGCCAGCAGTTTATCGGGAAGTGCAGGAGGCTATGGCTACACCTTC. It is translated as CASSLSGSAGGYGYTF.

V gene TRBV18 combines with J gene TRBJ1-2; the match to TRBD1 covers 7 bases. Germline CDR1 is KGHSH and CDR2 is LQKENI. This CDR3 spans 13 amino acids. With V trimmed by 5 bases and J by 6 bases, 6 bases remained unmatched. CDR3 protein: CASSGTVRDGYTF. In nucleotides, the CDR3 is TGTGCCAGCTCAGGGACAGTACGGGATGGCTACACCTTC.

The chain has TRBV5-1 and TRBJ2-7; 12 bases are shared with TRBD2. V trimming: 2 bases; J trimming: 6 bases; junction bases outside the gene matches: 0. The length of the CDR3 is 13 residues. The germline V gene encodes CDR1 SGHRS and CDR2 YFSETQ. This CDR3 is CASSLLAGGEQYF. The CDR3 DNA is TGCGCCAGCAGCTTACTAGCGGGGGGCGAGCAGTACTTC.

The chain joins TRBV14 to TRBJ2-7; D is undetermined. V was cut by 4 bases and J by 6 bases, with 16 bases left in between. The CDR3 covers 14 residues. CDR1 is SGHDN, CDR2 FVKESK, per germline. In nucleotides, the CDR3 is TGTGCCAGCAGCCCGATGAACCAGCGTTTCGAGCAGTACTTC. Translating it yields CASSPMNQRFEQYF.

The CDR3 sequence: CASSLWGVNTGELFF. DNA for the CDR3: TGTGCCAGCAGCTTATGGGGAGTGAACACCGGGGAGCTGTTTTTT. This sequence joins TRBV5-6 and TRBJ2-2, with D maybe TRBD2 (5 bases). The CDR3 is made up of 15 amino acids. CDR1 SGHDT and CDR2 YYEEEE come from the germline V gene. Trimming shortened V by 2 bases and J by 1 base, and 9 bases separated the two germline ends. The whole variable domain, filled in from reference TRBV5-6 and TRBJ2-2, reads DAGVTQSPTHLIKTRGQQVTLRCSPKSGHDTVSWYQQALGQGPQFIFQYYEEEERQRGNFPDRFSGHQFPNYSSELNVNALLLGDSALYLCASSLWGVNTGELFFGEGSRLTVL.